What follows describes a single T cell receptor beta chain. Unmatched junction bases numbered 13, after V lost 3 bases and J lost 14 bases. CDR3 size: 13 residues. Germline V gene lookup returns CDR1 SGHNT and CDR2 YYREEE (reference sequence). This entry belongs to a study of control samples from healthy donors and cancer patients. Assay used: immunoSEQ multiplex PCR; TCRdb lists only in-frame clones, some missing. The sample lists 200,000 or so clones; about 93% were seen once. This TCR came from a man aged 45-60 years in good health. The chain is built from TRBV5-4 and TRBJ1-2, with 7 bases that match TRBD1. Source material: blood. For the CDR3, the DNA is TGTGCCAGCAGCTCAGACGACAGGGCGGGGATTACCTTC. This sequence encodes CASSSDDRAGITF.